This T cell receptor beta chain was captured by sequencing in a study of lymphopenia after photon versus proton radiotherapy. CDR3 length: 14 residues. V lost 8 bases to trimming and J lost 8 bases, with 19 bases between them. Looked up from germline, CDR1 is SNHLY and CDR2 is FYNNEI. Broader study findings: In patients who died, overall survival fell as post-nadir TCR diversity dropped more.

Repertoires were generated with immunoSEQ multiplex PCR, while TCRdb's copy carries only in-frame clones and drops some. The repertoire holds about 26,000 clones, with 75% to 90% as singletons. A word on this clone: Its antigen remains unknown.

J is TRBJ2-1 and V is TRBV2, with D unclear. This material consisted of peripheral blood, taken from a patient treated with photon-based radiotherapy. The sequence came from a man aged 25-45 years with gastric cancer. The CDR3 spells CASQSDFSFDEQFF. The DNA of the CDR3 is TGTGCCAGCCAGTCAGACTTTAGTTTCGATGAGCAGTTCTTC.